Listed below are T cell receptor beta chains from one sample, sequenced in a study of cytomegalovirus exposure and HLA in healthy donors. Repertoires were generated with immunoSEQ multiplex PCR, while TCRdb's copy carries only in-frame clones and drops some. In the table there are some 120,000 clones, about 90% of which are singletons. Material: PBMCs. Receptor source: a woman younger than 35 in good health and CMV-seronegative. Both conserved end residues are part of each CDR3. A D gene is named only where the DNA matches it firmly. Clone size is shown for a subset of rows, as once, few, many or a class of expanded clone.

TRBV5-1	TRBJ1-2	.	.	CASSLSVTDGYTF	TGCGCCAGCAGCTTGTCGGTCACGGATGGCTACACCTTC
TRBV18	TRBJ2-7	.	.	CASSPGGPGLGEQYF	TGTGCCAGCTCACCAGGAGGGCCTGGTCTGGGCGAGCAGTACTTC
TRBV27	TRBJ2-3	TRBD1	.	CASSSGQGGTDTQYF	TGTGCCAGCAGTTCCGGACAGGGTGGCACAGATACGCAGTATTTT
TRBV18	TRBJ1-2	TRBD1	.	CASSPHDRGTF	TGTGCCAGCTCACCTCACGACAGGGGAACCTTC
TRBV7-8	TRBJ2-7	.	.	CASSLVSEQYF	TGTGCCAGCAGCCTCGTCTCCGAGCAGTACTTC
TRBV30	TRBJ1-4	.	.	CAWSVGENEKLFF	TGTGCCTGGAGTGTTGGAGAGAATGAAAAACTGTTTTTT
TRBV7-9	TRBJ2-5	TRBD1	.	CASSGTGAQETQYF	TGTGCCAGCAGCGGGACAGGGGCCCAAGAGACCCAGTACTTC
TRBV5-1	TRBJ2-1	TRBD1	once	CASSSSQGLLGDEQFF	TGCGCCAGCAGCTCGTCACAGGGGCTTTTGGGGGATGAGCAGTTCTTC
TRBV30	TRBJ2-2	TRBD2	.	CAKADTLLAAHTGELFF	TGTGCGAAGGCGGACACGCTACTAGCGGCGCACACCGGGGAGCTGTTTTTT
TRBV7-2	TRBJ2-7	TRBD2	.	CASSSPTSEDEQYF	TGTGCCAGCAGCTCACCAACTAGCGAGGACGAGCAGTACTTC
TRBV9	TRBJ1-1	.	.	CASSVLTGRGTEAFF	TGTGCCAGCAGCGTCCTCACAGGGAGAGGCACTGAAGCTTTCTTT
TRBV11-3	TRBJ1-4	TRBD1	.	CASRYRTGKNEKLFF	TGTGCCAGCAGGTATCGGACAGGGAAGAATGAAAAACTGTTTTTT
TRBV30	TRBJ2-7	.	.	CAWSVPTGSSYEQYF	TGTGCCTGGAGTGTTCCTACCGGGAGCTCCTACGAGCAGTACTTC
TRBV9	TRBJ2-3	.	.	CASSITGWGTDTQYF	TGTGCCAGCAGCATTACAGGGTGGGGCACAGATACGCAGTATTTT
TRBV6-6	TRBJ1-3	.	.	CASSYGGNTIYF	TGTGCCAGCAGTTACGGGGGGAACACCATATATTTT
TRBV6-5	TRBJ1-1	.	.	CASSYSSNTEAFF	TGTGCCAGCAGTTACTCCTCGAACACTGAAGCTTTCTTT
TRBV28	TRBJ1-1	TRBD1	few	CASSLGQGAEAFF	TGTGCCAGCAGTTTAGGACAGGGGGCTGAAGCTTTCTTT
TRBV6-1	TRBJ1-1	TRBD1	.	CASSEPRGRVEAFF	TGTGCCAGCAGTGAACCGAGGGGGCGCGTTGAAGCTTTCTTT
TRBV27	TRBJ1-4	.	.	CASSLHRGAGEKLFF	TGTGCCAGCAGTTTACATCGGGGGGCGGGTGAAAAACTGTTTTTT
TRBV4-2	TRBJ1-1	TRBD1	.	CASSRDRDRDLAFF	TGTGCCAGCAGCCGAGACCGGGACAGGGATTTGGCTTTCTTT
TRBV7-9	TRBJ1-5	TRBD1	.	CASSLGTGNQPQHF	TGTGCCAGCAGCTTAGGGACAGGGAATCAGCCCCAGCATTTT
TRBV30	TRBJ2-2	TRBD2	.	CAWRRLAGTNTGELFF	TGTGCCTGGAGAAGACTAGCGGGGACGAACACCGGGGAGCTGTTTTTT
TRBV10-3	TRBJ1-5	TRBD1	.	CAISESTPGGLGGNQPQHF	TGTGCCATCAGTGAGTCGACCCCAGGGGGCTTAGGAGGCAATCAGCCCCAGCATTTT
TRBV6-5	TRBJ1-4	TRBD1	.	CASKRDSTNEKLFF	TGTGCCAGCAAGAGGGACAGTACTAATGAAAAACTGTTTTTT
TRBV28	TRBJ2-7	.	.	CASSPSGYRVITYEQYF	TGTGCCAGCAGCCCCTCGGGGTACAGGGTGATCACCTACGAGCAGTACTTC
TRBV5-6	TRBJ2-7	TRBD1	.	CASSLDRGAYEQYF	TGTGCCAGCAGCTTGGACAGGGGAGCCTACGAGCAGTACTTC
TRBV6-5	TRBJ1-2	.	.	CASSHEARRWSYTF	TGTGCCAGCAGTCACGAGGCCCGCCGTTGGAGCTACACCTTC
TRBV4-3	TRBJ2-2	TRBD2	.	CASSRGASGTTGELFF	TGCGCCAGCAGCCGGGGGGCTAGCGGGACGACCGGGGAGCTGTTTTTT
TRBV5-1	TRBJ1-4	.	.	CASSLGNRPNEKLFF	TGCGCCAGCAGCTTGGGAAACAGGCCTAATGAAAAACTGTTTTTT
TRBV5-1	TRBJ2-7	TRBD1	few	CASSNTGGSYEQYF	TGCGCCAGCAGCAATACAGGGGGCTCCTACGAGCAGTACTTC
TRBV30	TRBJ2-3	TRBD2	.	CACPGSGGTDTQYF	TGTGCCTGCCCCGGAAGCGGGGGGACAGATACGCAGTATTTT
TRBV4-2	TRBJ2-7	.	.	CASSPGTGSYEQYF	TGTGCCAGCAGCCCCGGGACCGGGAGTTACGAGCAGTACTTC
TRBV5-4	TRBJ2-3	.	.	CASSFLADSSTDTQYF	TGTGCCAGCAGCTTTTTAGCGGATTCTAGCACAGATACGCAGTATTTT
TRBV7-2	TRBJ1-3	.	.	CASSLAPVNTIYF	TGTGCCAGCAGCTTAGCCCCCGTAAACACCATATATTTT
TRBV29-1	TRBJ2-3	TRBD2	.	CSVAGTSGTNTDTQYF	TGCAGCGTTGCAGGGACTAGCGGAACTAACACAGATACGCAGTATTTT
TRBV15	TRBJ1-5	TRBD1	.	CATSGDRGLSQPQHF	TGTGCCACCAGCGGGGACAGGGGGCTTAGTCAGCCCCAGCATTTT
TRBV5-8	TRBJ1-5	TRBD1	.	CASSTGTGGVSNQPQHF	TGTGCCAGCAGCACCGGGACAGGGGGAGTGAGCAATCAGCCCCAGCATTTT
TRBV29-1	TRBJ1-4	.	.	CSVLAGWANEKLFF	TGCAGCGTTCTCGCAGGGTGGGCTAATGAAAAACTGTTTTTT
TRBV9	TRBJ2-3	TRBD2	.	CASSVEPGGSHRGNTQYF	TGTGCCAGCAGCGTAGAACCGGGAGGGTCCCATCGAGGCAATACGCAGTATTTT
TRBV6-1	TRBJ2-1	TRBD1	.	CASSEGPTGSSYNEQFF	TGTGCCAGCAGTGAAGGCCCGACAGGGAGCTCCTACAATGAGCAGTTCTTC
TRBV7-9	TRBJ2-2	.	.	CASSLALSRVGAGELFF	TGTGCCAGCAGCTTAGCCTTATCTCGGGTTGGCGCCGGGGAGCTGTTTTTT
TRBV10-3	TRBJ1-5	.	once	CASARGFDQPQHF	TGTGCCTCGGCGCGGGGGTTCGATCAGCCCCAGCATTTT
TRBV9	TRBJ1-1	.	few	CASSKRTGNTEAFF	TGTGCCAGCAGCAAGCGTACAGGGAACACTGAAGCTTTCTTT
TRBV6-4	TRBJ2-7	.	.	CASSAVYEQYF	TGTGCCAGCAGTGCGGTATACGAGCAGTACTTC
TRBV30	TRBJ2-1	TRBD2	.	CAWTGGYEQFF	TGTGCCTGGACGGGGGGGTATGAGCAGTTCTTC
TRBV15	TRBJ2-1	TRBD2	once	CATSHGLAELEQFF	TGTGCCACCAGCCATGGACTAGCGGAGTTGGAGCAGTTCTTC
TRBV10-3	TRBJ1-6	.	.	CATTGSPYNSPLHF	TGTGCCACTACTGGGAGCCCCTATAATTCACCCCTCCACTTT
TRBV18	TRBJ1-2	.	.	CASSRLSGQDYGYTF	TGTGCCAGCTCACGCCTATCGGGACAAGACTATGGCTACACCTTC
TRBV19	TRBJ1-6	TRBD1	.	CARPTGENSPLHF	TGTGCCAGACCGACAGGGGAGAATTCACCCCTCCACTTT
TRBV30	TRBJ1-1	.	.	CAWNPVAEAFF	TGTGCCTGGAACCCGGTAGCTGAAGCTTTCTTT